This TCR beta chain was recorded in a study of cytomegalovirus exposure and HLA in healthy donors. Whole-study results and caveats: Rare TCR sequences predominated, though certain public TCRs were found in many donors.

The PCR had 60 Vbeta and 13 Jbeta primers. Some clones are missing from TCRdb's copy, which holds only in-frame ones; the method was immunoSEQ multiplex PCR. In the table there are approximately 110,000 clones, less than 80% of which are singletons. As to this clone: Its target is unknown.

The receptor was derived from a man under 40 in good health and CMV-seropositive. Material for sequencing was PBMCs.

CDR3 residues: CASSGDRVWQPQHF. CDR3 in DNA: TGTGCCAGCAGCGGGGACAGGGTTTGGCAGCCCCAGCATTTT. This chain joins TRBV21-1 and TRBJ1-5; TRBD1, the D gene given by the table, was not confirmed from the DNA. TRBV21-1 is annotated as a pseudogene. The CDR3 has 14 residues.